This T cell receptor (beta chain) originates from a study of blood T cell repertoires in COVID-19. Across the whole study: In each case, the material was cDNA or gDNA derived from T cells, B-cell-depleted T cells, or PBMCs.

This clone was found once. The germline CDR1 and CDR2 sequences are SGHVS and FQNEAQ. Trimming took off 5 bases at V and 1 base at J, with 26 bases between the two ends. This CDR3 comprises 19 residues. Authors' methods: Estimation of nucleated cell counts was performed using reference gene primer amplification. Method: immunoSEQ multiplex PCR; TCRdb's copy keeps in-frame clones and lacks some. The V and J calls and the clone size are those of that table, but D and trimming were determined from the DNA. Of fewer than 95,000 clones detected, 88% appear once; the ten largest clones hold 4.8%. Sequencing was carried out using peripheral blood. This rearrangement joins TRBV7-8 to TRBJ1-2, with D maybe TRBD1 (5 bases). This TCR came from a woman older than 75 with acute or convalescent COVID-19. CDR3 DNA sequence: TGTGCCAGCAGCCAAACCACCTCAGGGTCCCATACTGATAACTATGGCTACACCTTC. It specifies CASSQTTSGSHTDNYGYTF.